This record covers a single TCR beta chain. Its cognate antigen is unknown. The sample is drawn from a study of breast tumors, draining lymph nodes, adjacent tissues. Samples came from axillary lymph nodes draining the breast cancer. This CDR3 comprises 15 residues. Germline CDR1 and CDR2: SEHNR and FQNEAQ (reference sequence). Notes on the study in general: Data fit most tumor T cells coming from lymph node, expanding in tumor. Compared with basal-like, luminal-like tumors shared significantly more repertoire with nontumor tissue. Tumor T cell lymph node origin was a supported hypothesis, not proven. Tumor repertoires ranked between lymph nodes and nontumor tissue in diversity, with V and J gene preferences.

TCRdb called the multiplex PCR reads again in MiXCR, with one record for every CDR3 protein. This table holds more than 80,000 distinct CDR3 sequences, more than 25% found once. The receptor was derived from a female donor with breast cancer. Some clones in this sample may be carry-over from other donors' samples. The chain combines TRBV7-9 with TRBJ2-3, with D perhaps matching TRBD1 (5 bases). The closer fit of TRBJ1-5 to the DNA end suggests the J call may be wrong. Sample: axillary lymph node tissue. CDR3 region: CASSLVQGDGDTQHF. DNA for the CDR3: TGTGCCAGCAGCTTAGTGCAGGGAGATGGAGATACGCAGCATTTT.